There are a few counts of the clone carrying this T cell receptor (beta chain). The data were obtained in a study of cytomegalovirus exposure and HLA in healthy donors. Study-level information: An early release of data contained 75 million to 90 million unique TCRs, which came from HLA-typed donors.

In germline, CDR1 is LNHDA, CDR2 SQIVND (reference sequence). V was clipped by 6 bases and J by 2 bases; unmatched bases: 5. This CDR3 has 14 residues. Primers included in the PCR were 60 Vbeta and 13 Jbeta primers. How the authors handled the data: Later reanalysis found around 74 million unique TCR beta chains, about 10 million of them shared. Sequencing was performed with immunoSEQ multiplex PCR; in TCRdb, only in-frame clones are kept and a portion is missing. The V and J calls and the clone size are those of that table, but D and trimming were determined from the DNA. There are roughly 70,000 clones in the sample; around two thirds occur only once, and over 9.5% lies in the top ten.

The chain joins TRBV19 to TRBJ2-3; 7 bases match TRBD2. This receptor was identified in a human donor in good health. The sample was PBMCs. The DNA for the CDR3 is TGTGCCAGTAGGACTAGCTTCGACACAGATACGCAGTATTTT. It is translated as CASRTSFDTDTQYF.